This T cell receptor beta chain was captured in a study of T cell clonality in common variable immunodeficiency. This clone was recorded at least ten times. The antigen remains unidentified. The CDR3 end is not reached by the read, which stops 3 residues before it; the germline J gene fills it in. Other DNA sequences of this sample code for an identical CDR3. Findings and caveats of the study: Common variable immunodeficiency TCR beta sequences reportedly had fewer deletions and N-nucleotide insertions. Compared with controls, CVID subjects had fewer shared TCRbeta clones. CVID subjects showed higher TCRbeta clonality than healthy controls.

The CDR3 has 12 residues. V dropped 1 base and J dropped 6 bases, with 8 bases sitting between them. Germline V gene lookup returns CDR1 DFQATT and CDR2 SNEGSKA (reference sequence). The method was immunoSEQ multiplex PCR; TCRdb's version includes in-frame clones alone and lacks a portion of them. This repertoire holds 50,000 to 65,000 clones, and none appear only once. Input material: peripheral blood mononuclear cells. V is TRBV20-1 and J is TRBJ2-3; maybe TRBD2 (5 bases). The clonotype originates from a person aged 18 to 75 in good health. The CDR3 DNA, read in part, is TGCAGTGCTAGAGTGCGGAGGGATACG. Protein sequence: CSARVRRDT. The entire CDR3 is CSARVRRDTQYF.